This T cell receptor (beta chain) was profiled in a study of T cells after yellow fever vaccination. Study-level results: Subsequent booster samples again held most clones from primary vaccination (96% CD4, nearly 90% CD8). There was a possibility that FACS-sorted repertoires contained abundant clonotypes contaminating from the bulk population.

In this sample, this clonotype turned up a few times. The antigen is unknown. Germline CDR1 reads SEHNR; CDR2 reads FQNEAQ (reference sequence). This CDR3 has 16 residues. The V end was cut by 2 bases, the J end by 0 bases, with 11 bases between. By 5'RACE template switching, TCR cDNA was produced, with a universal primer site and UMIs added in the process. TCRdb ran MiXCR on the 5' RACE reads and lists one entry per CDR3 protein. The sample yields approximately 300,000 distinct CDR3 sequences, around 7% seen once. The chain carries TRBV7-9 and TRBJ2-1; no clear D gene. This sequence was found in a man aged 18 to 30 who received the YFV17D yellow fever vaccine. The sequencing used PBMCs, collected approximately 40 days after the first yellow fever vaccination. The CDR3 bases are TGTGCCAGCAGCTTATTATTGATCAGCTCCTACAATGAGCAGTTCTTC. Translation gives CASSLLLISSYNEQFF.